This T cell receptor beta chain was recorded in a study of cytomegalovirus exposure and HLA in healthy donors. Study-wide findings and caveats: Most observed TCR sequences were rare, whereas some public TCRs were detected in many donors. According to the study, 160 or so TCR beta chains were cytomegalovirus-associated. The study assumed roughly uniform donor sequencing depth for presence/absence analyses.

Researchers ran the PCR with 60 Vbeta and 13 Jbeta primers. Method: immunoSEQ multiplex PCR; TCRdb's copy keeps in-frame clones and lacks some. The repertoire holds tens of thousands of clones, around two thirds seen once, with roughly 4.5% in the top ten. A word on this clone: Its antigen remains unidentified.

What was sequenced was PBMCs. The clonotype was recovered from a man in his fifties or sixties in good health and CMV-seropositive.

CDR3 loop: CASSTTSASYNEQFF. The CDR3 region has the DNA TGTGCCAGCAGCACCACTAGCGCTAGCTACAATGAGCAGTTCTTC. The chain uses TRBV5-4 and TRBJ2-1; 7 bases line up with TRBD2. This CDR3 is built from 15 residues. V lost 4 bases, J lost 3 bases, and 7 bases stayed unmatched. Germline lookup yields CDR1 SGHNT and CDR2 YYREEE (reference sequence).